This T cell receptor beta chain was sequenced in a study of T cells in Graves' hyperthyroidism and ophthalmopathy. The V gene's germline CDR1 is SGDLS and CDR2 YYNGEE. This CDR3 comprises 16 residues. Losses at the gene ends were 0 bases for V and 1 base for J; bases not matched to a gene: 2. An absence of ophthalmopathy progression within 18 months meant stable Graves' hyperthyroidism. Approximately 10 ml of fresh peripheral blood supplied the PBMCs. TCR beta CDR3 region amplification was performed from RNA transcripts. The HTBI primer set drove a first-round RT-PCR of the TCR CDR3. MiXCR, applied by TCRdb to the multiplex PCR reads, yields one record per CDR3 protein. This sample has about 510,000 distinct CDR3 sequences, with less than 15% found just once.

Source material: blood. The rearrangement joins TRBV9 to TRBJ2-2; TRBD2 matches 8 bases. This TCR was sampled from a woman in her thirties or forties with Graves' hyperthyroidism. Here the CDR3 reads CASSVGSGVNTGELFF. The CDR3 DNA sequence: TGTGCCAGCAGCGTAGGTAGCGGGGTGAACACCGGGGAGCTGTTTTTT.